The 10 T cell receptor beta chains below come from one sample, sequenced in a study of glioma-infiltrating T cells. Amplification of TCR alpha and beta CDR3 regions from RNA used iRepertoire nested multiplex PCR. TCRdb re-derived calls from the multiplex PCR reads in MiXCR, one entry per CDR3 protein. The table has fewer than 200,000 distinct CDR3 sequences, more than 25% seen once. The sequenced sample consisted of glioma tissue, nonneoplastic brain tissue, or PBMCs (not recorded which). The receptors originated from a human donor with low-grade glioma or glioblastoma, undergoing nonglioma brain surgery, or in good health (not recorded which).

Only a few counts were recorded for this clonotype. The genes are TRBV6-2 or TRBV6-3 and TRBJ1-1, with D tentatively TRBD1 (6 bases). V lost 10 bases and J lost 5, with 14 bases in between. Germline assignment: CDR1 MNHEY and CDR2 SVGEGT. The CDR3 is made up of 12 amino acids. The CDR3 is CATGGQRTEAFF. The CDR3, as DNA: TGTGCCACAGGAGGACAGAGGACTGAAGCTTTCTTT.

A few counts support this clonotype. The CDR3 DNA reads TGTGCCTGGAGTGTGAGCGTTTATGAGCAGTACTTC. It translates to CAWSVSVYEQYF. This rearrangement joins TRBV30 to TRBJ2-7, with D uncertain. This CDR3 region has 12 residues. The germline gives CDR1 GTSNPN, CDR2 SVGIG (reference sequence). V was cut by 0 bases and J by 7 bases, with 10 bases left in between.

This clonotype showed up many times. V usage is TRBV7-2 and J usage is TRBJ2-3, with 10 bases fitting TRBD2. After removal of 5 bases from V and 5 bases from J, the junction contained 10 bases not matched to a gene. The CDR3 sequence is 16 residues long. Looked up from germline, CDR1 is SGHTA and CDR2 is FQGNSA. CDR3: CASSRSLAGDIDTQYF. For the CDR3, the DNA is TGTGCCAGCAGCAGAAGTCTAGCGGGAGATATAGATACGCAGTATTTT.

This clonotype was recorded once. This CDR3 is missing its conserved last phenylalanine or tryptophan, likely due to a read error. The CDR3 loop is CASRSRRTKIDTQYI. The DNA of the CDR3 is TGTGCCAGCAGATCCAGGCGTACCAAGATAGATACGCAGTATATT. This rearrangement joins TRBV6-1 to TRBJ2-3; D is undetermined. Looked up from germline, CDR1 is MNHNS and CDR2 is SASEGT. The germline V and J ends were trimmed by 6 bases and 5 bases, with 18 bases remaining between them. This CDR3 region has 15 residues.

This clonotype was seen at least ten times. This chain links TRBV11-3 with TRBJ2-1; D is undetermined. This CDR3 spans 11 amino acids. Per germline, CDR1 SGHNT and CDR2 YENEEA. V was clipped by 5 bases and J by 6 bases, with 5 bases between them. The CDR3 reads CASSVSNEQFF. As DNA, the CDR3 is TGTGCCAGCAGCGTAAGCAATGAGCAGTTCTTC.

This clonotype was seen many times. The CDR3 spells CASSSDAVAAEQFF. CDR3 DNA: TGTGCCAGCAGTTCAGATGCAGTGGCGGCGGAGCAGTTCTTC. The chain links TRBV27 to TRBJ2-1, with D uncertain. This CDR3 is 14 amino acids long. Trimming left V 4 bases short and J 10 bases short, with 17 bases between. Germline assignment: CDR1 MNHEY and CDR2 SMNVEV (reference sequence).

This clonotype was seen a handful of times. This sequence joins TRBV11-1 and TRBJ2-3, with TRBD2 matching over 12 bases. After removal of 4 bases from V and 0 bases from J, the junction contained 8 bases not matched to a gene. This CDR3 is built from 18 residues. Germline V gives CDR1 SGHAT, CDR2 FQDESV (reference sequence). The CDR3 reads CASSSLAGGSTSTDTQYF. For the CDR3, the DNA is TGTGCCAGCAGCTCACTAGCGGGAGGCTCAACTAGCACAGATACGCAGTATTTT.

This clonotype was detected many times. V and J are TRBV20-1 and TRBJ2-4; weak D call: TRBD2 (6 bases). Trimming stripped 3 bases from V and 8 bases from J, with 11 bases between. The CDR3 has 12 residues. Per germline, CDR1 DFQATT and CDR2 SNEGSKA (reference sequence). Written as DNA, the CDR3 is TGCAGTGCTAGGGTAGGGGAGGACATTCAGTACTTC. Amino acid sequence: CSARVGEDIQYF.

This clonotype was found many times. The chain recombines TRBV10-3 with TRBJ1-4; no reliable D call. There are 15 residues in the CDR3. The germline V and J ends were trimmed by 6 bases and 2 bases, with 13 bases remaining between them. Germline V CDR1 and CDR2: ENHRY, SYGVKD. The CDR3 region is CAISERGWTNEKLFF. The CDR3 DNA sequence: TGTGCCATCAGCGAGAGAGGCTGGACTAATGAAAAACTGTTTTTT.

This clonotype has at least ten counts. This chain joins TRBV19 and TRBJ2-7; D possibly corresponds to TRBD1 (6 bases). CDR1 and CDR2 from the germline V gene are LNHDA and SQIVND (reference sequence). The germline V and J ends were trimmed by 4 bases and 2 bases, with 15 bases remaining between them. This CDR3 spans 15 amino acids. CDR3 in amino acids: CASSNRGDRTYEQYF. The CDR3, as DNA: TGTGCCAGTAGTAACCGCGGCGACAGGACCTACGAGCAGTACTTC.